These T cell receptor beta chains were read from a single sample in a study of regulatory T cells in long-lasting Graves disease. From the multiplex PCR reads, TCRdb called clonotypes with MiXCR, one entry per CDR3 protein. The data show around 500,000 distinct CDR3 sequences, with approximately 12% seen just once and roughly 8.9% held by the top ten. This sample also belongs to another study, concerning T cells in Graves' hyperthyroidism and ophthalmopathy.

The starting material was peripheral blood mononuclear cells (PBMCs), obtained at new diagnosis, from a patient treated with antithyroid drugs. Receptors were obtained from a young woman with Graves disease. Each CDR3 is given with its conserved first and last residue. A D gene is named only where the DNA matches it firmly. Part of the rows lack a size; the others show once, few, many or a class for expanded clones.

TRBJ2-1,TRBV27,many,.,CASSLSGAKEQFF,TGTGCCAGCAGTTTATCGGGAGCGAAAGAGCAGTTCTTC
TRBJ2-3,TRBV28,many,TRBD2,CASSSPGGGARDTQYF,TGTGCCAGCAGTTCCCCCGGCGGGGGGGCACGAGATACGCAGTATTTT
TRBJ2-1,TRBV18,many,.,CASSRGTDNEQFF,TGTGCCAGCTCGCGAGGGACGGACAATGAGCAGTTCTTC
TRBJ2-2,TRBV30,few,.,CAWSGGQDLTGELFF,TGTGCCTGGAGTGGAGGTCAGGATTTGACCGGGGAGCTGTTTTTT
TRBJ2-1,TRBV12-3/TRBV12-4,few,.,CASSFGAGAIDEQFF,TGTGCCAGCAGTTTTGGTGCAGGGGCGATAGATGAGCAGTTCTTC
TRBJ2-5,TRBV4-1,many,.,CASSQVSDQETQYF,TGCGCCAGCAGCCAAGTATCGGACCAAGAGACCCAGTACTTC
TRBJ2-7,TRBV3-1,many,TRBD2,CATSSDGGWDEQYF,TGTGCCACCTCTTCGGACGGGGGGTGGGACGAGCAGTACTTC
TRBJ2-1,TRBV5-1,many,TRBD2,CASSSSGSADNEQFF,TGCGCCAGCAGCTCTAGCGGGAGTGCCGACAATGAGCAGTTCTTC
TRBJ2-1,TRBV20-1,few,.,CSALERVSYNEQFF,TGCAGTGCTCTGGAGCGGGTATCCTACAATGAGCAGTTCTTC
TRBJ1-1,TRBV19,few,.,CASRIVYGSGEAFF,TGTGCCAGTAGGATAGTATATGGCTCAGGAGAAGCTTTCTTT
TRBJ1-1,TRBV2,many,.,CASSDRGASGAFF,TGTGCCAGCAGTGACAGAGGGGCGAGTGGAGCTTTCTTT
TRBJ2-7,TRBV20-1,many,TRBD2,CSARDRETSGSSYEQYF,TGCAGTGCTAGAGATCGCGAAACTAGCGGGAGTTCCTACGAGCAGTACTTC
TRBJ2-7,TRBV7-6,many,TRBD2,CASSLLPGPGGSYEQYF,TGTGCCAGCAGCCTCCTCCCCGGGCCGGGAGGATCCTACGAGCAGTACTTC
TRBJ2-7,TRBV18,many,TRBD2,CASSLAGGGDEQYF,TGTGCCAGCTCACTAGCGGGAGGAGGGGACGAGCAGTACTTC
TRBJ2-3,TRBV9,many,.,CASSVGWGTDTQYF,TGTGCCAGCAGCGTAGGATGGGGCACAGATACGCAGTATTTT
TRBJ2-3,TRBV7-6,.,.,CASSLRPPGLPDTQYF,TGTGCCAGCAGCTTAAGGCCCCCTGGCCTCCCAGATACGCAGTATTTT
TRBJ1-1,TRBV15,.,.,CATSREVGRYDEAFF,TGTGCCACCAGCAGAGAAGTTGGGCGATACGATGAAGCTTTCTTT
TRBJ2-1,TRBV27,.,TRBD2,CASSLLAGGPRNEQFF,TGTGCCAGCAGTTTATTGGCGGGAGGGCCAAGGAATGAGCAGTTCTTC
TRBJ2-1,TRBV2,.,TRBD2,CASSFSGTSGATGEQFF,TGTGCCAGCAGTTTCAGCGGGACTAGCGGGGCCACAGGGGAGCAGTTCTTC
TRBJ2-4,TRBV19,.,.,CASSRTLGSDIQYF,TGTGCCAGCTCCCGTACACTTGGCAGTGACATTCAGTACTTC
TRBJ1-3,TRBV10-3,many,.,CAISSTAHSSGNTIYF,TGTGCCATCAGCTCAACAGCGCATAGCTCTGGAAACACCATATATTTT
TRBJ1-1,TRBV28,many,.,CASRLHFGILDTEAFF,TGTGCCAGCAGGTTACATTTCGGCATTTTGGACACTGAAGCTTTCTTT
TRBJ1-5,TRBV20-1,many,.,CSARDGLRTQLYSNQPQHF,TGCAGTGCTAGAGACGGCTTGAGGACACAGCTTTATAGCAATCAGCCCCAGCATTTT
TRBJ2-3,TRBV7-9,.,.,CASSGRGGADTQYF,TGTGCCAGCAGCGGCCGGGGAGGCGCAGATACGCAGTATTTT
TRBJ2-2,TRBV28,.,TRBD1,CASSYRTGNAGELFF,TGTGCCAGCAGCTACCGGACAGGGAACGCCGGGGAGCTGTTTTTT
TRBJ1-1,TRBV6-6,few,.,CASSYSQGFGNTEAFF,TGTGCCAGCAGTTACTCGCAGGGTTTCGGGAACACTGAAGCTTTCTTT
TRBJ2-2,TRBV7-3,many,TRBD2,CASSLTAAGAEYTGELFF,TGTGCCAGCAGCTTAACGGCGGCGGGAGCGGAGTACACCGGGGAGCTGTTTTTT
TRBJ1-1,TRBV3-1,many,.,CASSQVPRAEAFF,TGTGCCAGCAGCCAAGTTCCGAGGGCTGAAGCTTTCTTT
TRBJ2-3,TRBV28,few,.,CATSVGAVTQYF,TGTGCCACCTCAGTCGGGGCGGTTACGCAGTATTTT
TRBJ2-7,TRBV7-9,many,.,CASSYRDTLWEQYF,TGTGCCAGCAGCTACCGGGACACCCTTTGGGAGCAGTACTTC
TRBJ1-2,TRBV2,.,TRBD1,CASSSQGATGGYTF,TGTGCCAGCAGTTCGCAGGGGGCGACGGGCGGCTACACCTTC
TRBJ1-1,TRBV3-1,few,.,CASNHNGGDGTEAFF,TGTGCCAGCAACCATAACGGGGGGGATGGCACTGAAGCTTTCTTT
TRBJ2-1,TRBV2,few,.,CASSEEKGIYNEQFF,TGTGCCAGCAGTGAGGAAAAGGGTATCTACAATGAGCAGTTCTTC
TRBJ1-1,TRBV19,many,.,CASSIWGVMGTEAFF,TGTGCCAGTAGTATATGGGGCGTTATGGGCACTGAAGCTTTCTTT
TRBJ2-2,TRBV30,many,.,CAWSVQAATTGELFF,TGTGCCTGGAGTGTACAAGCCGCTACCACCGGGGAGCTGTTTTTT